The sample holds many counts of the clone carrying this T cell receptor (beta chain). This sample was taken from a study of regulatory T cells in long-lasting Graves disease. The CDR3 has 13 residues. Germline CDR1 GTSNPN, CDR2 SVGIG (reference sequence). Trimming left V 5 bases short and J 8 bases short, with 16 bases between. The time point is: newly diagnosed GD, antithyroid drugs for less than 3 months. From PBMCs, RNA was extracted and then used to make the TCR library. Arm-PCR of CDR3 regions and iRepertoire HTBI primers were used to build TCR beta libraries. TCRdb reprocessed the multiplex PCR reads with MiXCR, giving one entry per CDR3 protein. The sample has roughly 610,000 distinct CDR3 sequences; about 16% are singletons. These data were likewise used in another study, on T cells in Graves' hyperthyroidism and ophthalmopathy.

This material consisted of peripheral blood mononuclear cells (PBMCs), taken at new diagnosis, from a patient treated with antithyroid drugs. The chain carries TRBV30 and TRBJ2-1; no clear D gene. This clonotype was obtained from a man aged 18 to 30 with Graves disease. Here the CDR3 reads CAWERLGKDEQFF. As DNA, the CDR3 is TGTGCCTGGGAAAGACTGGGCAAGGATGAGCAGTTCTTC.